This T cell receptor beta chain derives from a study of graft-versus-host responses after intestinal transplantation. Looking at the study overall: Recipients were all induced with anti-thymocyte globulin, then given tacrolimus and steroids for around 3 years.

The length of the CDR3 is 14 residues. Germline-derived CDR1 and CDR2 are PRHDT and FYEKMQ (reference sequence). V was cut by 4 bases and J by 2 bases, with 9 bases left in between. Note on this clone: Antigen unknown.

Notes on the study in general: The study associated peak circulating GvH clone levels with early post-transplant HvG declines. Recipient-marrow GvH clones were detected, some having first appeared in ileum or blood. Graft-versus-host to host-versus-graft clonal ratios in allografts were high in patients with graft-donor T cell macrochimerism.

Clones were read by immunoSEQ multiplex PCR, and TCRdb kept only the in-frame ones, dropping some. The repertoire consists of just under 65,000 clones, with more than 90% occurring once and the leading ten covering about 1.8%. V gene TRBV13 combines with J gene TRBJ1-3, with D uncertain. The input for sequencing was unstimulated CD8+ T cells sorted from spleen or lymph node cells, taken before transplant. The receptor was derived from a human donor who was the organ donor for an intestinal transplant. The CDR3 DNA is TGTGCCAGCAGCTCCCGCGGTACTGGAAACACCATATATTTT. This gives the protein CASSSRGTGNTIYF. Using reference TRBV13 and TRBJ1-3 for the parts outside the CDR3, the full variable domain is AAGVIQSPRHLIKEKRETATLKCYPIPRHDTVYWYQQGPGQDPQFLISFYEKMQSDKGSIPDRFSAQQFSDYHSELNMSSLELGDSALYFCASSSRGTGNTIYFGEGSWLTVV.